This is a list of T cell receptor beta chains from one sample in a study of CD8+ T cells in alopecia areata. Sequencing was performed with immunoSEQ multiplex PCR; in TCRdb, only in-frame clones are kept and a portion is missing. Of more than 110,000 clones in the sample, less than 70% were seen once. The specimen comprised CD8+ T cells sorted from blood, sampled at week 4, from a patient treated with tofacitinib. The source of these receptors is a human donor with alopecia areata. Both conserved end residues are part of each CDR3. A D gene is named only where the DNA matches it firmly. Part of the rows lack a size; the others show once, few, many or a class for expanded clones.

TRBV4-1,.,few,TRBJ1-5,TGCGCCAGCAGCCAAGAGGGGGCAGGCAATCAGCCCCAGCATTTT,CASSQEGAGNQPQHF
TRBV27,TRBD1,.,TRBJ2-7,TGTGCCAGCAGTTTATCCCCCGGGACAGATATCTACGAGCAGTACTTC,CASSLSPGTDIYEQYF
TRBV10-2,.,few,TRBJ2-1,TGCGCCAGCAGGACGACTAGCTCCTACAATGAGCAGTTCTTC,CASRTTSSYNEQFF
TRBV6-6,.,few,TRBJ1-2,TGTGCCAGCACCGAGACAGGCTTAAACTATGGCTACACCTTC,CASTETGLNYGYTF
TRBV7-8,TRBD1,.,TRBJ1-2,TGTGCCAGCAGCTTCTCTTCGACAGGGCACAATGGCTACACCTTC,CASSFSSTGHNGYTF
TRBV27,.,.,TRBJ1-5,TGTGCCACCCACAGCGGATTTGGGAATCAGCCCCAGCATTTT,CATHSGFGNQPQHF
TRBV29-1,.,.,TRBJ1-4,TGCAGCGTTCAAGACGGGAAACTGTTTTTT,CSVQDGKLFF
TRBV29-1,.,.,TRBJ2-7,TGCAGCGTGACCACAGGACAGTACGAGCAGTACTTC,CSVTTGQYEQYF
TRBV6-5,TRBD2,.,TRBJ2-4,TGTGCCAGCAGCAGCGGAGCGGGGGGTACAAACATTCAGTACTTC,CASSSGAGGTNIQYF
TRBV7-9,.,once,TRBJ1-1,TGTGCCACCGATCGAACAGGGAAGTTGGGAGCTTTCTTT,CATDRTGKLGAFF
TRBV11-2,.,few,TRBJ1-2,TGTGCCAGCAGCCTAGGGGGGGAGACAAGCTATGGCTACACCTTC,CASSLGGETSYGYTF